This T cell receptor (beta chain) emerged from a study of cytomegalovirus exposure and HLA in healthy donors (dated 2017 in TCRdb). For context, the study as a whole: According to a later analysis, the roughly 120 validation repertoires were produced on the same platform as the 666 repertoires of the first cohort. The study aimed to test whether cataloging public T cell receptors could reveal signatures of past pathogen exposure. Besides the first cohort of around 700 subjects, a separate validation cohort made up of about 120 different subjects was used. High-throughput TCR immunosequencing, statistical association of individual TCRs with disease status, and machine learning were combined to predict cytomegalovirus infection status. Results and caveats for the whole study, not just this receptor: The study listed 150 to 200 TCR beta chains as associated with cytomegalovirus. While some public TCRs were present in many individuals, most TCR sequences turned up only very rarely across donors. A few of the identified cytomegalovirus-associated TCR beta chains were confirmed in vitro to be specific for cytomegalovirus antigens. All 110 or so repertoires were used to score co-occurrence in the validation cohort in a later analysis, because that analysis had no HLA typing for the cohort. In a later analysis, TCRs clustered in the first cohort were found to also tend to co-occur in the approximately 110 validation repertoires, with about 94% of cluster scores above 0. The authors suggested that the approach could potentially be generalized to other disease states and immunological phenotypes. Cytomegalovirus status was reported to be diagnosed by the classifier with high specificity and sensitivity in both the original and validation cohorts.

This clone was counted only a few times. Its antigen target is currently unknown. No much larger clonotype is one base removed from it; base qualities were not supplied. Donors formed part of the validation cohort, which comprised 120 subjects and was distinct from the first cohort of several hundred subjects. The library was produced with the immunoSEQ multiplex PCR assay. In the paper's pipeline: A statistical classification framework was developed to diagnose cytomegalovirus status using the catalog of TCR beta chain sequences. TCRdb's version of the immuneACCESS table is confined to in-frame rearrangements and falls short of the full clone set. An unresolved V gene accounts for under half of the shortfall where checked; the remainder is of unknown origin. D and trimming were read from the DNA, whereas the V and J calls and clone size are those reported in that table. Present in this sample are 55,000 to 70,000 clones, 91% of which were seen just once. The ten largest clones capture just over 3% of the sample.

This sequence was found in a man in his late teens or twenties in good health and CMV-seronegative. Sequencing used PBMCs.

The bases are TGTGCCAGCAGCCCTTCAGCTAACTATGGCTACACCTTC. Translated, this gives CASSPSANYGYTF. The V gene is TRBV7-9 and the J gene is TRBJ1-2; no D gene can be assigned with confidence. CDR1 and CDR2, looked up from the germline V gene (reference sequence), are SEHNR and FQNEAQ. The CDR3 runs 13 residues from the cysteine to the phenylalanine. The kept DNA is CDR3 alone, 39 bases in frame from the first base. V gives up 5 bases and J gives up 0 bases, and the segment between their germline ends measures 7 bases.